Listed below are T cell receptor beta chains from one sample, sequenced in a study of human T cells and chemical hapten exposure. Each CDR3 protein is one row after TCRdb ran MiXCR on the RACE reads. This sample has 300,000 to 400,000 distinct CDR3 sequences, with roughly 4.6% found just once. This specimen consisted of whole blood, obtained in connection with sensitization to the hapten diphenylcyclopropenone (DPC). The receptors derive from a woman aged 50 to 60 with alopecia areata. Some clones in this sample may be carry-over from other donors' samples. Both conserved end residues are part of each CDR3. A D gene is named only where the DNA matches it firmly. Expanded clones are given a class, and other clones once, few, many or no size at all.

>-|TRBV20-1|TRBJ2-7|-
TGCAGTGCTAGAGATGTACAGCATCGCTACGAGCAGTACTTC
CSARDVQHRYEQYF
>-|TRBV5-1|TRBJ2-3|-
TGCGCCAGCAGCGCGGCAATGGCAGATACGCAGTATTTT
CASSAAMADTQYF
>-|TRBV28|TRBJ2-3|many
TGTGCCAGCAGTTTATTCGGGGAGGGCACAGATACGCAGTATTTT
CASSLFGEGTDTQYF
>-|TRBV4-1|TRBJ1-2|few
TGCGCCAGCAGCCAAGAATGGTACCTCTTCGGGTATGGCTACACCTTC
CASSQEWYLFGYGYTF
>-|TRBV6-1|TRBJ1-1|many
TGTGCCAGCTACCGGGGACTTCAGAACACTGAAGCTTTCTTT
CASYRGLQNTEAFF
>-|TRBV7-9|TRBJ2-7|many
TGTGCCAGCAGCTTAATCCGCCAGGGTCGGGGAGAGCAGTACTTC
CASSLIRQGRGEQYF
>-|TRBV12-3/TRBV12-4|TRBJ2-7|many
TGTGCCAGCAGTTCGGGGGCCCCCTACGAGCAGTACTTC
CASSSGAPYEQYF
>-|TRBV10-3|TRBJ2-7|-
TGTGCCATCAGCCGGGACTCAGCGTACGAGCAGTACTTC
CAISRDSAYEQYF
>-|TRBV12-3/TRBV12-4|TRBJ1-5|many
TGTGCCAGCAGTTCCAGGGTCTTTGATCAGCCCCAGCATTTT
CASSSRVFDQPQHF
>TRBD2|TRBV3-1|TRBJ2-3|few
TGTGCCAGCAGCGCAAAAACTAGCGGGTATACGCAGTATTTT
CASSAKTSGYTQYF
>TRBD2|TRBV28|TRBJ2-3|-
TGTGCCAGCAGTTCGCCCGGCGGGGGAAGCACAGATACGCAGTATTTT
CASSSPGGGSTDTQYF
>-|TRBV7-8|TRBJ1-2|many
TGTGCCAGCAGCCCCCATTGGCGGCTGCACTATGGCTACACCTTC
CASSPHWRLHYGYTF
>-|TRBV28|TRBJ2-3|-
TGTGCCAGCCCCTCTCCAGGACAGTCCAGCACAGATACGCAGTATTTT
CASPSPGQSSTDTQYF
>TRBD1|TRBV6-2/TRBV6-3|TRBJ1-2|few
TGTGCCAGCAGTTACCTGGACAGGGGAGGTGGCTACACCTTC
CASSYLDRGGGYTF
>-|TRBV7-6|TRBJ1-5|-
TGTGCCAGCAGCTTAGATCTGGGGTCCCCCCAGCATTTT
CASSLDLGSPQHF
>-|TRBV4-1|TRBJ2-1|few
TGCGCCAGCAGCCAAGTCGGGCGGATCCTTTCGGATGAGCAGTTCTTC
CASSQVGRILSDEQFF
>-|TRBV24-1|TRBJ1-5|few
TGTGCCACCAGTGCTCAGCATAGCAATCAGCCCCAGCATTTT
CATSAQHSNQPQHF
>-|TRBV5-6|TRBJ2-3|-
TGTGCCAGCAGCTTGGCTTTGCGTTTAGATACGCAGTATTTT
CASSLALRLDTQYF
>-|TRBV18|TRBJ1-1|-
TGTGCCAGCTCACCGTCGGGCAGGGTGAACACTGAAGCTTTCTTT
CASSPSGRVNTEAFF
>TRBD2|TRBV19|TRBJ2-1|few
TGTGCCAGTAGTCTGAAAGCGGGGGGCTACAATGAGCAGTTCTTC
CASSLKAGGYNEQFF
>-|TRBV29-1|TRBJ2-3|many
TGCAGCGTTGAACCAGGGCCCCGGGGCACAGATACGCAGTATTTT
CSVEPGPRGTDTQYF
>-|TRBV9|TRBJ2-5|many
TGTGCCAGCAGCGTAGCAACGGGGCAGCAAGAGACCCAGTACTTC
CASSVATGQQETQYF
>-|TRBV2|TRBJ2-1|many
TGTGCCAGTATGTACTCCTACAATGAGCAGTTCTTC
CASMYSYNEQFF
>TRBD1|TRBV5-4|TRBJ2-7|-
TGTGCCAGCAGCTTTTGTTGGGACAGGAGGCCCGAATGTCGTTACGAGCAGTACTTC
CASSFCWDRRPECRYEQYF
>-|TRBV5-6|TRBJ1-6|many
TGTGCCAGCAGCGTCCCACAGGGACTCTCTTCGTCACCCCTCCACTTT
CASSVPQGLSSSPLHF
>TRBD1|TRBV20-1|TRBJ1-5|many
TGCAGTGCTAGAGATTACAGGACAGGGGGTCAGGTTCAGCCCCAGCATTTT
CSARDYRTGGQVQPQHF
>-|TRBV5-1|TRBJ2-3|many
TGCGCCAGCAGCTCCGGGCGCTTAGATACGCAGTATTTT
CASSSGRLDTQYF
>-|TRBV14|TRBJ2-1|few
TGTGCCAGCAGCCCCCCACAAGGGGCAAGGAATGAGCAGTTCTTC
CASSPPQGARNEQFF
>-|TRBV7-2|TRBJ2-3|many
TGTGCCAGCAGCACCCGAGTCACAGATACGCAGTATTTT
CASSTRVTDTQYF
>-|TRBV29-1|TRBJ2-3|-
TGCAGCGTTGTCGTGAGATTCAAGAGTGATACGCAGTATTTT
CSVVVRFKSDTQYF
>-|TRBV10-2|TRBJ2-1|many
TGCGCCAGCAGTGTGTCCTCATTGGATATCGATGAGCAGTTCTTC
CASSVSSLDIDEQFF
>-|TRBV24-1|TRBJ1-6|-
TGTGCCACCAGGATGAACAGGCAGCGCTTCTGGGGTAATTCACCCCTCCACTTT
CATRMNRQRFWGNSPLHF
>-|TRBV12-3/TRBV12-4|TRBJ2-7|-
TGTGCCAGCAGTTTTGGGCAGCTGTCCTACGAGCAGTACTTC
CASSFGQLSYEQYF
>-|TRBV2|TRBJ2-1|few
TGTGCCACCCAGCCGTCACTGGGTAATGAGCAGTTCTTC
CATQPSLGNEQFF
>-|TRBV20-1|TRBJ1-5|many
TGCAGTGCCACCGGGATACAGGCGTATAGCAATCAGCCCCAGCATTTT
CSATGIQAYSNQPQHF
>TRBD1|TRBV20-1|TRBJ2-2|many
TGCAGTGCTAGAGACCTAGACAGGGCGGACACCGGGGAGCTGTTTTTT
CSARDLDRADTGELFF
>-|TRBV11-2|TRBJ1-1|few
TGTGCCAGCAGGAAACTCCCAGGCACTGAAGCTTTCTTT
CASRKLPGTEAFF
>-|TRBV28|TRBJ2-1|many
TGTGCCACCGAACTTAATGAGCAGTTCTTC
CATELNEQFF
>-|TRBV3-1|TRBJ1-2|-
TGTGCCAGCAGCCAAGACAGGTTGGGAGGAATGAACTATGGCTACACCTTC
CASSQDRLGGMNYGYTF
>-|TRBV28|TRBJ2-7|many
TGTGCCAGCAGTCCCGTTATGGGGGGGGCCGGATCCTACGAGCAGTACTTC
CASSPVMGGAGSYEQYF